What follows are 30 T cell receptor beta chains derived from one specimen sequenced in a study of T cell responses to AZD1222 COVID-19 vaccine. Data came from immunoSEQ multiplex PCR; TCRdb stores just in-frame clones and leaves some out. The sample shows about 120,000 clones, under 95% of them seen only once. Sequenced material: peripheral blood, taken on day 0 of AZD1222 vaccination. Source of these receptors: an adult in good health.

V and J are TRBV19 and TRBJ1-1; 12 bases align to TRBD1. The CDR3 is 16 residues long. Per the germline V gene, CDR1 is LNHDA and CDR2 is SQIVND (reference sequence). V shed 3 bases, J shed 4 bases, and the junction held 6 bases outside the gene matches. CDR3 DNA: TGTGCCAGTAGTATCGTGGGGGGACAGGGGGCCACTGAAGCTTTCTTT. Amino acids: CASSIVGGQGATEAFF.

The CDR3 DNA is TGTGCCAGCAGTCGACAGGGTAGAGCTGGAAACACCATATATTTT. Translated: CASSRQGRAGNTIYF. V usage is TRBV2 and J usage is TRBJ1-3, with 7 positions matching TRBD1. The ends lost 5 bases at V and 2 bases at J; junction bases unmatched: 6. Germline values: CDR1 SNHLY, CDR2 FYNNEI. This CDR3 is 15 amino acids long.

The chain recombines TRBV19 with TRBJ1-2; D call uncertain. Trimming left V 6 bases short and J 5 bases short, with 7 bases between. The CDR3 covers 11 residues. CDR1 and CDR2 (germline): LNHDA, SQIVND (reference sequence). CDR3 protein: CASRTLYGYTF. CDR3 sequence (DNA): TGTGCCAGTAGAACCCTTTATGGCTACACCTTC.

This rearrangement joins TRBV27 to TRBJ2-6; no definite D call. The V and J ends lost 6 bases and 2 bases respectively, with 17 bases between them. The CDR3 consists of 17 residues. The germline CDR1 and CDR2 sequences are MNHEY and SMNVEV (reference sequence). The CDR3 loop is CASSPPGAGAGANVLTF. The DNA of the CDR3 is TGTGCCAGCAGCCCCCCCGGTGCCGGAGCTGGGGCCAACGTCCTGACTTTC.

CDR3 sequence: CASSLGGRDLEQFF. The CDR3 coding sequence is TGTGCCAGCAGCTTGGGCGGGAGGGACCTCGAGCAGTTCTTC. The chain is built from TRBV13 and TRBJ2-1; TRBD2 matches 9 bases. The CDR3 runs 14 residues. From germline, CDR1 is PRHDT and CDR2 FYEKMQ (reference sequence). V shed 3 bases, J shed 10 bases, and the junction held 7 bases outside the gene matches.

The V gene is TRBV18, the J gene TRBJ1-3; D gene unclear. The V end lost 2 bases, the J end lost 4 bases, and 6 bases lay between the germline ends. There are 13 residues in the CDR3. CDR1 is KGHSH, CDR2 LQKENI, per germline. DNA of the CDR3: TGTGCCAGCTCACCATCGTCAGGAAACACCATATATTTT. As protein: CASSPSSGNTIYF.

This chain joins TRBV11-3 and TRBJ2-2, with D tentatively TRBD2 (6 bases). This CDR3 spans 14 amino acids. Germline-derived CDR1 and CDR2 are SGHNT and YENEEA. The germline V and J ends were trimmed by 5 bases and 7 bases, with 14 bases remaining between them. The CDR3 nucleotides are TGTGCCAGCAGCCCCCCGGGGGAAAGCGGGGAGCTGTTTTTT. Translation: CASSPPGESGELFF.

The chain couples TRBV27 to TRBJ2-1; maybe TRBD1 (6 bases). The CDR3 runs to 14 residues. V gave up 5 bases and J gave up 7 bases, with 15 bases separating them. Germline assignment: CDR1 MNHEY and CDR2 SMNVEV (reference sequence). This CDR3 reads CASSPSTGRNEQFF. The CDR3 coding sequence is TGTGCCAGCAGTCCGTCAACAGGGAGAAATGAGCAGTTCTTC.

This chain links TRBV7-6 with TRBJ2-7; weak D call: TRBD1 (5 bases). The CDR3 contains 14 residues. Germline CDR1 is SGHVS and CDR2 is FNYEAQ. The V gene lost 4 bases and the J gene lost 1 base, with 11 bases spanning the gap. The CDR3 DNA is TGTGCCAGCAGCTCGATAGGGGCTTCCTACGAGCAGTACTTC. It yields the protein CASSSIGASYEQYF.

V and J are TRBV29-1 and TRBJ2-5; 8 nucleotides match TRBD1. The CDR3 has 12 residues. Germline lookup yields CDR1 SQVTM and CDR2 ANQGSEA. V lost 3 bases, J lost 5 bases, and 2 bases stayed unmatched. In nucleotides, the CDR3 is TGCAGCGTTGAGCAGGGGGCTGAGACCCAGTACTTC. Translating gives CSVEQGAETQYF.

V and J are TRBV30 and TRBJ1-6; TRBD1 might be the D (6 bases). CDR3 size: 13 residues. From germline, CDR1 is GTSNPN and CDR2 SVGIG (reference sequence). V dropped 1 base and J dropped 12 bases, with 13 bases sitting between them. The CDR3, as DNA: TGTGCCTGGAGTGCCTCAGGGGCATTACCCCTCCACTTT. This translates into CAWSASGALPLHF. The variable domain in full, completed from reference TRBV30 and TRBJ1-6, reads SQTIHQWPATLVQPVGSPLSLECTVEGTSNPNLYWYRQAAGRGLQLLFYSVGIGQISSEVPQNLSASRPQDRQFILSSKKLLLSDSGFYLCAWSASGALPLHFGNGTRLTVT.

The V call is TRBV19, the J call TRBJ2-3; weak D call: TRBD1 (5 bases). The germline V gene encodes CDR1 LNHDA and CDR2 SQIVND (reference sequence). The CDR3 sequence is 13 residues long. V shed 10 bases and J shed 2 bases, with 13 bases lying between them. CDR3 DNA: TGTGCCACAAGGGGATTCCTCACAGATACGCAGTATTTT. It codes for CATRGFLTDTQYF.

J is TRBJ2-7 and V is TRBV3-1 (or the pseudogene TRBV3-2); D uncertain. Germline lookup yields CDR1 LGHDT and CDR2 YNNKEL (reference sequence). The CDR3 loop spans 15 amino acids. V was shortened by 4 bases and J by 2 bases, with 15 bases between the two germline ends. CDR3 protein: CASSPGVAVTYEQYF. DNA for the CDR3: TGTGCCAGCAGCCCAGGAGTAGCTGTAACCTACGAGCAGTACTTC.

V is TRBV28 and J is TRBJ1-3, with 7 bases identical to TRBD1. Germline-derived CDR1 and CDR2 are MDHEN and SYDVKM. J was trimmed by 7 bases and V by 7 bases; bases with no gene match: 4. CDR3 length: 12 amino acids. CDR3 residues: CASNRGWNTIYF. CDR3 DNA: TGTGCCAGCAACAGGGGATGGAACACCATATATTTT.

The chain uses TRBV5-4 and TRBJ1-1; 7 positions match TRBD1. Per germline, CDR1 SGHNT and CDR2 YYREEE (reference sequence). There are 16 residues in the CDR3. V lost 1 base, J lost 3 bases, and 9 bases stayed unmatched. CDR3 region: CASSLRPGGGDTEAFF. CDR3 coding DNA: TGTGCCAGCAGCTTGAGACCAGGGGGAGGGGACACTGAAGCTTTCTTT.

Remarks on this clone: Relative to the germline gene, one junction end is altered; a read error may explain this. The J gene is TRBJ2-5, the V gene TRBV24-1, with 10 bases that match TRBD1. From germline, CDR1 is KGHDR and CDR2 SFDVKD. This CDR3 contains 15 residues. The CDR3: CATSVPRDRGEAQYF. In nucleotides, the CDR3 is TGTGCCACCAGCGTCCCCCGGGACAGGGGAGAGGCCCAGTACTTC.

DNA of the CDR3: TGTGCCAGCCTAGGGGGCTCCTACAATGAGCAGTTCTTC. The encoded protein is CASLGGSYNEQFF. The genes are TRBV3-1 (or the pseudogene TRBV3-2) and TRBJ2-1; TRBD1 is a possible D gene (6 bases). CDR3 length: 13 amino acids. Trimming took off 8 bases at V and 0 bases at J, with 8 bases between the two ends. The germline gives CDR1 LGHDT, CDR2 YNNKEL (reference sequence).

V gene TRBV12-3 or TRBV12-4 combines with J gene TRBJ1-2, with D possibly TRBD1 on 5 matching bases. The V end lost 6 bases, the J end lost 6 bases, and 14 bases lay between the germline ends. This CDR3 has 13 residues. CDR3 sequence reads: CASRPGRLNGYTF. The CDR3 bases are TGTGCCAGCAGGCCGGGACGTTTGAATGGCTACACCTTC.

The chain carries TRBV28 and TRBJ2-7; D call uncertain. V lost 8 bases, J lost 4 bases, and 9 bases lay in between. Germline CDR1 MDHEN, CDR2 SYDVKM. This CDR3 spans 11 amino acids. The CDR3 reads CASGVIYEQYF. The CDR3 DNA sequence: TGTGCCAGCGGAGTGATATACGAGCAGTACTTC.

The chain recombines TRBV12-3 or TRBV12-4 with TRBJ1-2; possibly TRBD1 for D (5 bases). CDR3 size: 13 residues. V dropped 7 bases and J dropped 4 bases, with 13 bases sitting between them. DNA of the CDR3: TGTGCCAGCACTAAAGGGGTTGGCTATGGCTACACCTTC. Translation gives CASTKGVGYGYTF.

The V call is TRBV13, the J call TRBJ1-1; tentatively, D is TRBD1 (6 bases). The CDR3 spans 15 residues. CDR1 and CDR2 (germline): PRHDT, FYEKMQ (reference sequence). Trimming stripped 5 bases from V and 5 bases from J, with 18 bases between. CDR3 nucleotide sequence: TGTGCCAGCAGCGCCACCGGGACGGGGGCGACTGAAGCTTTCTTT. It codes for CASSATGTGATEAFF. The whole variable domain, remainder taken from reference TRBV13 and TRBJ1-1, is AAGVIQSPRHLIKEKRETATLKCYPIPRHDTVYWYQQGPGQDPQFLISFYEKMQSDKGSIPDRFSAQQFSDYHSELNMSSLELGDSALYFCASSATGTGATEAFFGQGTRLTVV.

The chain couples TRBV5-1 to TRBJ1-2; the D is unclear. V was shortened by 3 bases and J by 1 base, with 7 bases between the two germline ends. From germline, CDR1 is SGHRS and CDR2 YFSETQ. This CDR3 is 13 amino acids long. This CDR3 is CASSSNLNYGYTF. In DNA form, the CDR3 reads TGCGCCAGCAGCTCCAACCTTAACTATGGCTACACCTTC. The full variable domain, its missing parts supplied by reference TRBV5-1 and TRBJ1-2, is KAGVTQTPRYLIKTRGQQVTLSCSPISGHRSVSWYQQTPGQGLQFLFEYFSETQRNKGNFPGRFSGRQFSNSRSEMNVSTLELGDSALYLCASSSNLNYGYTFGSGTRLTVV.

The V and J genes are TRBV15 and TRBJ2-6; D unclear. V lost 5 bases and J lost 4, with 9 bases in between. CDR1 and CDR2 (germline): LNHNV, YYDKDF (reference sequence). The CDR3 has 14 amino acids. The CDR3 nucleotides read TGTGCCACCAGCCACGCCCCAGGGGCCAACGTCCTGACTTTC. This codes for CATSHAPGANVLTF.

The chain carries TRBV13 and TRBJ1-5, with 9 bases matching TRBD1. V was clipped by 5 bases and J by 7 bases; unmatched bases: 6. The germline gives CDR1 PRHDT, CDR2 FYEKMQ (reference sequence). This CDR3 is 14 amino acids long. The CDR3 loop is CASSVRQGGQPQHF. The CDR3 nucleotides are TGTGCCAGCAGCGTCCGACAGGGGGGACAGCCCCAGCATTTT.

The J gene is TRBJ1-2, the V gene TRBV12-3 or TRBV12-4, with D perhaps TRBD1 (6 bases). The CDR3 runs 13 residues. V lost 2 bases and J 5 bases, leaving 9 bases between the germline ends. This CDR3 is CASSLRGWYGYTF. CDR3 bases: TGTGCCAGCAGTTTAAGGGGGTGGTATGGCTACACCTTC.

V gene TRBV9 combines with J gene TRBJ2-2; 7 bases line up with TRBD1. Germline-derived CDR1 and CDR2 are SGDLS and YYNGEE. This CDR3 contains 17 residues. The ends lost 4 bases at V and 1 base at J; junction bases unmatched: 10. The CDR3 loop reads CASSPTRQGLNTGELFF. CDR3 in DNA: TGTGCCAGCAGCCCAACCCGACAGGGATTGAACACCGGGGAGCTGTTTTTT.

V usage is TRBV30 and J usage is TRBJ1-4; D gene uncertain. In germline, CDR1 is GTSNPN, CDR2 SVGIG (reference sequence). Trimming removed 6 bases from V and 2 bases from J, with 13 bases in between. The CDR3 consists of 14 residues. The CDR3 nucleotides read TGTGCCTGTAATATCGGGCAGACTAATGAAAAACTGTTTTTT. Protein: CACNIGQTNEKLFF.

The gene calls are TRBV7-9 and TRBJ1-1, with D uncertain. The CDR3 totals 15 residues. Germline assignment: CDR1 SEHNR and CDR2 FQNEAQ (reference sequence). The ends were cut back, 1 base at V and 1 base at J, with 10 bases in the middle. Written as DNA, the CDR3 is TGTGCCAGCAGCTTAGAAGGCGTGGGGAACACTGAAGCTTTCTTT. This translates into CASSLEGVGNTEAFF.

This clone was counted only a few times. The rearrangement uses TRBV5-4 and TRBJ2-5; no reliable D call. Germline CDR1 is SGHNT and CDR2 is YYREEE (reference sequence). The CDR3 length is 11 residues. V was trimmed by 3 bases and J by 2 bases, leaving 2 bases between them. The CDR3 loop is CASSSQETQYF. In DNA form, the CDR3 reads TGTGCCAGCAGCTCTCAAGAGACCCAGTACTTC. The full variable domain, with the rest looked up from reference TRBV5-4 and TRBJ2-5, is ETGVTQSPTHLIKTRGQQVTLRCSSQSGHNTVSWYQQALGQGPQFIFQYYREEENGRGNFPPRFSGLQFPNYSSELNVNALELDDSALYLCASSSQETQYFGPGTRLLVL.

The chain combines TRBV4-1 with TRBJ2-7, with D hard to call. The CDR3 is made up of 14 amino acids. Germline CDR1 reads MGHRA; CDR2 reads YSYEKL. V lost 0 bases and J 4 bases, leaving 10 bases between the germline ends. The CDR3 reads CASSQDQARYEQYF. As DNA, the CDR3 is TGCGCCAGCAGCCAAGACCAGGCTAGATACGAGCAGTACTTC.